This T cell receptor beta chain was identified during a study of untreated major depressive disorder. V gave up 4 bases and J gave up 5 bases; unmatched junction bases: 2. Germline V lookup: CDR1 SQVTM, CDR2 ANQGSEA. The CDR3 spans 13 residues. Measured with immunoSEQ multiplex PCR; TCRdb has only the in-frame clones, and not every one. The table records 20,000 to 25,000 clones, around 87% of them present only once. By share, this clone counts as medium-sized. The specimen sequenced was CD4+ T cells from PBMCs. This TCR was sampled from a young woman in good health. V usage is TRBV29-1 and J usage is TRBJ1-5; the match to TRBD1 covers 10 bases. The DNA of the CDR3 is TGCAGCGTTGGACAGGGGGCGGATCAGCCCCAGCATTTT. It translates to CSVGQGADQPQHF.